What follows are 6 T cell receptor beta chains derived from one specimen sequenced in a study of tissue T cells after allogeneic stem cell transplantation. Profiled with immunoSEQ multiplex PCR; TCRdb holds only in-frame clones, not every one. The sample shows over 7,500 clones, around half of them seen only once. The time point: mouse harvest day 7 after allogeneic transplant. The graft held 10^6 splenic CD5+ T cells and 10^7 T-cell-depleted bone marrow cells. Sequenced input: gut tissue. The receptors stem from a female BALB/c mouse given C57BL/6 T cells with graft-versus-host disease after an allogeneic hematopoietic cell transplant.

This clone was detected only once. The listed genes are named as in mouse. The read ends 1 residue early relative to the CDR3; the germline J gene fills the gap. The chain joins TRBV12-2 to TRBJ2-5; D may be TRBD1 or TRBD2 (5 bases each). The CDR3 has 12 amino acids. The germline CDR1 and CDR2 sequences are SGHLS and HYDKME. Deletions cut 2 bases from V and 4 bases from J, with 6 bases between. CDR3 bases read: TGTGCCAGCTCTCCGGGGGAAGACACCCAGTAC. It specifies CASSPGEDTQY. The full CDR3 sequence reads CASSPGEDTQYF.

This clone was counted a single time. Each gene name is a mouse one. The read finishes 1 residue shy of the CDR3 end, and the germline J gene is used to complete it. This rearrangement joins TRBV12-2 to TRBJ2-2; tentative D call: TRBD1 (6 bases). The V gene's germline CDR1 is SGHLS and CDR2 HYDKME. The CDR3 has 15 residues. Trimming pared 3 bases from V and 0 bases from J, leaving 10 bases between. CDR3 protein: CASSVGTPNTGQLYF. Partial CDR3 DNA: TGTGCCAGCTCTGTCGGGACACCAAACACCGGGCAGCTCTAC.

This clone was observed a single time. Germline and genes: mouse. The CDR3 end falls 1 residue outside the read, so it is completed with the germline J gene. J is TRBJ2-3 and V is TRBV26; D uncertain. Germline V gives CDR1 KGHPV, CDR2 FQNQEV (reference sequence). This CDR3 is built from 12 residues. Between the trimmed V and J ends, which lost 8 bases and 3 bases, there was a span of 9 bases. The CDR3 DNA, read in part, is TGTGCCAGCGCGGGAAGGGCAGAAACGCTGTAT. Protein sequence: CASAGRAETLY. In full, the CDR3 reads CASAGRAETLYF.

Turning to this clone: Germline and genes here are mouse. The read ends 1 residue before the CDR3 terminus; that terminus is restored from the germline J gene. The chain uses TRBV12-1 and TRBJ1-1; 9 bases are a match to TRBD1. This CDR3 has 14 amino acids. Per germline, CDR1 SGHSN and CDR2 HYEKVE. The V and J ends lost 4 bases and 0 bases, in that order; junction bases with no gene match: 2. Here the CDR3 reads CASSWDRANTEVFF. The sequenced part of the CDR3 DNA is TGTGCCAGCTCGTGGGACAGGGCAAACACAGAAGTCTTC.

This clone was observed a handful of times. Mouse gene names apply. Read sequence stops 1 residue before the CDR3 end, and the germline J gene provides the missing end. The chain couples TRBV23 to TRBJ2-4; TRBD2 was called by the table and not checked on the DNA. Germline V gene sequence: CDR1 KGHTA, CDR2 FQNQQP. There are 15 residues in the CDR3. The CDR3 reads CSSSRTGGAGNTLYF. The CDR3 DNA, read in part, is TGCTCCAGCAGTCGGACTGGGGGGGCAGGGAACACCTTGTAC.

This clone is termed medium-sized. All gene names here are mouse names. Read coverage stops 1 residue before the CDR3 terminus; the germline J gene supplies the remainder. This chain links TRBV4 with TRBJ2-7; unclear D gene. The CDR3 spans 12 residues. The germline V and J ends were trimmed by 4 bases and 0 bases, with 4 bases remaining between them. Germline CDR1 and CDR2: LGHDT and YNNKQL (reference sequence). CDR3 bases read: TGTGCCAGCAGCTGGAGCTCCTATGAACAGTAC. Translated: CASSWSSYEQY. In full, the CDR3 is CASSWSSYEQYF.